This TCR beta chain was profiled in a study of patients and donors after allogeneic stem cell transplantation. With 5 bases removed from V and 1 base from J, the gap between germline ends came to 9 bases. This CDR3 is built from 14 residues. Germline loops: CDR1 SGHRS, CDR2 YFSETQ. TCRdb fed the RT-PCR reads into MiXCR, producing one record per CDR3 protein. The table shows roughly 880,000 distinct CDR3 sequences, with more than 15% occurring only once. This clonotype was counted between two and nine times. The chain joins TRBV5-1 to TRBJ2-2; D is unclear. The receptor was isolated from a human donor who was either an allogeneic HSCT recipient or a stem cell or donor lymphocyte infusion donor (not recorded which). It is not recorded whose cells these are; they may come from a transplant donor. Sequenced input: blood, either unsorted or a sorted T cell fraction (not recorded which). The CDR3 nucleotides are TGCGCCAGCAGAAATACACAGAACACCGGGGAGCTGTTTTTT. The encoded protein is CASRNTQNTGELFF.